This T cell receptor beta chain was sequenced for a study of radiotherapy plus CTLA-4 blockade in lung cancer. Study background: Disease control was seen in around 31% of patients, objective responses in 18%. Study-level points and caveats: In blood, tumor-derived TCR clones expanded after radiotherapy plus ipilimumab.

Of note for this clone: Antigen specificity is unknown.

Produced via immunoSEQ multiplex PCR; TCRdb's table is partial and in-frame only. Of about 35,000 clones listed, 75% to 90% were seen once; the top ten hold 5% to 7.5%. CDR1 is PRHDT and CDR2 is FYEKMQ in the germline V gene (reference sequence). This CDR3 comprises 15 residues. With 0 bases clipped from V and 4 bases from J, the junction kept 6 bases outside the gene matches. The specimen was peripheral blood, collected from a patient treated with radiotherapy plus ipilimumab. The V gene is TRBV13, the J gene TRBJ2-7; 7 nucleotides line up with TRBD2. The origin of this receptor is a human donor with non-small cell lung cancer who had stable disease on radiotherapy plus ipilimumab. The CDR3 loop is CASSLGGQGGYEQYF. Written as DNA, the CDR3 is TGTGCCAGCAGCTTAGGAGGGCAGGGAGGGTACGAGCAGTACTTC. Using reference TRBV13 and TRBJ2-7 for the parts outside the CDR3, the full variable domain is AAGVIQSPRHLIKEKRETATLKCYPIPRHDTVYWYQQGPGQDPQFLISFYEKMQSDKGSIPDRFSAQQFSDYHSELNMSSLELGDSALYFCASSLGGQGGYEQYFGPGTRLTVT.